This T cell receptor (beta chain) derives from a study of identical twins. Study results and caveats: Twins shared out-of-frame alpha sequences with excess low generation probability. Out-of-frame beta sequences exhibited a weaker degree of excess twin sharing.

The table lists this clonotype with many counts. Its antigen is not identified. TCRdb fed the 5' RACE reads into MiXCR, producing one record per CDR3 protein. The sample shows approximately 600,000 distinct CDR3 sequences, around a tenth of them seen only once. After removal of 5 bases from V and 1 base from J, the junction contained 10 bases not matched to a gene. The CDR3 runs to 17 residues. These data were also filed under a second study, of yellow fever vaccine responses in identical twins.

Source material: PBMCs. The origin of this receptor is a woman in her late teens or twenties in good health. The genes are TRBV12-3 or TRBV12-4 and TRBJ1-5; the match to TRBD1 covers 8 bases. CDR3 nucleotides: TGTGCCAGCAGTGGAAACAGGGGGTCGAGGAGCAATCAGCCCCAGCATTTT. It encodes CASSGNRGSRSNQPQHF.